Below, 14 T cell receptor beta chains from the same sample are listed, as sequenced in a study of T-cell memory formation after mild COVID-19. MiXCR, applied by TCRdb to the 5' RACE reads, yields one record per CDR3 protein. The repertoire includes some 210,000 distinct CDR3 sequences, approximately 10% of them detected once, and 3% to 3.5% sits in the top ten. The sample comprised PBMCs or a T cell subset sorted from them (not recorded which). The source of these receptors is a man aged 18 to 29 who had mild COVID-19 (a few samples of this study predate the infection). Cell type and time point are not known.

The rearrangement joins TRBV27 to TRBJ2-5; no clear D gene. This CDR3 contains 13 residues. The germline V and J ends were trimmed by 4 bases and 1 base, with 7 bases remaining between them. Germline V CDR1 and CDR2: MNHEY, SMNVEV (reference sequence). CDR3 amino acids: CASSSNRQETQYF. In DNA form, the CDR3 reads TGTGCCAGCAGTTCAAACCGCCAAGAGACCCAGTACTTC.

The table lists this clonotype with a count of one. The chain uses TRBV24-1 and TRBJ2-5; weak D call: TRBD1 (6 bases). V lost 3 bases, J lost 2 bases, and 12 bases lay in between. This CDR3 is built from 15 residues. Looked up from germline, CDR1 is KGHDR and CDR2 is SFDVKD. CDR3 bases: TGTGCCACCAGTGATCCTACAGGGTTGCAAGAGACCCAGTACTTC. Residues: CATSDPTGLQETQYF.

The V and J genes are TRBV4-1 and TRBJ2-7; D remains ambiguous. From germline, CDR1 is MGHRA and CDR2 YSYEKL. The CDR3 length is 13 residues. Trimming left V 0 bases short and J 3 bases short, with 6 bases between. The CDR3 spells CASSQDRYYEQYV. In nucleotides, the CDR3 is TGCGCCAGCAGCCAAGATCGCTACTACGAGCAGTACGTC.

The genes are TRBV6-2 or TRBV6-3 and TRBJ2-7, with TRBD1 matching over 8 bases. Germline V lookup: CDR1 MNHEY, CDR2 SVGEGT. The CDR3 extends over 15 amino acids. After removal of 7 bases from V and 3 bases from J, the junction contained 11 bases not matched to a gene. CDR3 protein: CASTLQPGTGYEQYF. The DNA for the CDR3 is TGTGCCAGCACCCTCCAACCCGGGACAGGCTACGAGCAGTACTTC.

This chain joins TRBV4-3 and TRBJ1-1; 7 bases are a match to TRBD1. After removal of 4 bases from V and 5 bases from J, the junction contained 13 bases not matched to a gene. Germline V gene sequence: CDR1 LGHNA, CDR2 YSLEER. The CDR3 consists of 16 residues. The DNA of the CDR3 is TGCGCCAGCAGCCCTGGGACAGCTGGATGGGGGACTGAAGCTTTCTTT. Translating gives CASSPGTAGWGTEAFF.

The chain has TRBV6-6 and TRBJ2-3, with D possibly being TRBD1 (7 bases). The ends were cut back, 6 bases at V and 2 bases at J, with 12 bases in the middle. CDR3 length equals 14 residues. The germline V gene has CDR1 MNHNY and CDR2 SVGAGI (reference sequence). The CDR3 bases are TGTGCCAGCAGCCGCGGGACAGCCACAGATACGCAGTATTTT. This codes for CASSRGTATDTQYF.

This clonotype has just a few counts. This sequence joins TRBV12-3 or TRBV12-4 and TRBJ1-5; TRBD1 matches 7 bases. This CDR3 has 18 residues. Germline trimming cut 5 bases from V and 1 base from J; bases unmatched to any gene: 14. The CDR3 bases are TGTGCCAGCAGTATAGGAACAGGGGCGCTTGGCAGCAATCAGCCCCAGCATTTT. The encoded protein is CASSIGTGALGSNQPQHF.

This rearrangement joins TRBV30 to TRBJ2-7, with TRBD1 matching 7 bases. Germline V gene lookup returns CDR1 GTSNPN and CDR2 SVGIG (reference sequence). Unmatched junction bases numbered 3, after V lost 1 base and J lost 3 bases. CDR3 length equals 13 residues. CDR3 coding DNA: TGTGCCTGGAGTGATCAGGGGGACTACGAGCAGTACTTC. Protein: CAWSDQGDYEQYF.

This clonotype showed up many times. The chain combines TRBV7-8 with TRBJ2-6; possible D gene TRBD2, 5 bases. Deletions cut 0 bases from V and 0 bases from J, with 12 bases between. CDR1 is SGHVS, CDR2 FQNEAQ, per germline. This CDR3 is built from 18 residues. CDR3 bases: TGTGCCAGCAGCTTAGCAGGGTTGGACTTCTCTGGGGCCAACGTCCTGACTTTC. Encoded protein: CASSLAGLDFSGANVLTF. Complete variable domain (other parts from reference TRBV7-8 and TRBJ2-6): GAGVSQSPRYKVAKRGQDVALRCDPISGHVSLFWYQQALGQGPEFLTYFQNEAQLDKSGLPSDRFFAERPEGSVSTLKIQRTQQEDSAVYLCASSLAGLDFSGANVLTFGAGSRLTVL.

V gene TRBV5-1 combines with J gene TRBJ2-1, with unresolved D. The CDR3 runs to 14 residues. V gave up 4 bases and J gave up 7 bases, with 15 bases separating them. Germline V lookup: CDR1 SGHRS, CDR2 YFSETQ. CDR3 sequence reads: CASSTYGAPNEQFF. The CDR3 region has the DNA TGCGCCAGCAGCACTTATGGAGCCCCTAATGAGCAGTTCTTC.

The sample holds a few counts of this clonotype. The chain is built from TRBV7-3 and TRBJ2-3; TRBD2 matches at 11 bases. This CDR3 has 15 residues. The germline V gene has CDR1 SGHTA and CDR2 FQGTGA. With V trimmed by 2 bases and J by 5 bases, 3 bases remained unmatched. The chain's CDR3 is CASSLVAGGQDTQYF. The DNA of the CDR3 is TGTGCCAGCAGCTTAGTAGCGGGGGGGCAAGATACGCAGTATTTT.

This clonotype was recorded at least ten times. The chain carries TRBV5-4 and TRBJ1-1, with D hard to call. V was shortened by 2 bases and J by 4 bases, with 12 bases between the two germline ends. The CDR3 is 14 amino acids. The germline V gene has CDR1 SGHNT and CDR2 YYREEE (reference sequence). CDR3 DNA sequence: TGTGCCAGCAGCTTTGGGTCGCGCGGCACTGAAGCTTTCTTT. Translated: CASSFGSRGTEAFF.

This clonotype was counted between two and nine times. This chain links TRBV6-6 with TRBJ2-3; unclear D gene. The germline gives CDR1 MNHNY, CDR2 SVGAGI (reference sequence). The CDR3 extends over 17 amino acids. The V and J ends lost 5 bases and 0 bases respectively, with 18 bases between them. In DNA, the CDR3 is TGTGCCAGCAGTGTGGACCCTCTACGACCTAGCACAGATACGCAGTATTTT. Protein: CASSVDPLRPSTDTQYF.

This clonotype was detected a few times. The J gene is TRBJ1-4, the V gene TRBV7-2; D is possibly TRBD1 (6 bases). CDR1 and CDR2 (germline): SGHTA, FQGNSA. This CDR3 is built from 15 residues. V lost 6 bases to trimming and J lost 9 bases, with 20 bases between them. The CDR3 coding sequence is TGTGCCAGCAGGCAGGACCGAAGTGGGGGCCAAAAACTGTTTTTT. It yields the protein CASRQDRSGGQKLFF.